These 12 T cell receptor beta chains came from one sample sequenced in a study of beta chain features in type 1 diabetes. Study-wide findings and caveats: There was a moderate but significant shortening of TCRB CDR3s in all four CD4+ subsets of Type 1 diabetes patients.

These receptors' antigens are unknown. The isolated RNA, all of it, was reverse transcribed, so expressed TCRB transcripts were what got sequenced. Generated by immunoSEQ multiplex PCR, the TCRdb table keeps only in-frame clones and is missing some. The top ten clones hold 0.08% to 0.095% of a sample with 230,000 or so clones, 16% of them seen once. Input material: naive CD4+ T cells from blood. Source of these receptors: a man younger than 40 with type 1 diabetes.

The chain couples TRBV30 to TRBJ2-5, with TRBD1 matching 11 bases. CDR1 and CDR2 (germline): GTSNPN, SVGIG (reference sequence). The CDR3 consists of 15 residues. V dropped 3 bases and J dropped 4; count of bases not matched to a gene: 7. This chain's CDR3 is CAWRAGTGGGETQYF. CDR3 coding DNA: TGTGCCTGGAGGGCGGGGACAGGGGGAGGAGAGACCCAGTACTTC.

This clone was seen only a few times. The chain recombines TRBV28 with TRBJ1-2, with D hard to call. Germline V CDR1 and CDR2: MDHEN, SYDVKM. The CDR3 contains 13 residues. The V end lost 4 bases, the J end lost 4 bases, and 10 bases lay between the germline ends. CDR3 loop: CASSYGRRYGYTF. CDR3 in DNA: TGTGCCAGCAGTTACGGACGGCGCTATGGCTACACCTTC.

In this sample, this clone turned up a few times. The J gene is TRBJ2-3, the V gene TRBV5-4; TRBD2 matches at 10 bases. The CDR3 is 15 residues long. The V and J ends lost 0 bases and 4 bases, in that order; junction bases with no gene match: 2. Germline-derived CDR1 and CDR2 are SGHNT and YYREEE (reference sequence). The DNA of the CDR3 is TGTGCCAGCAGCTTGGATAGCGGGAGGCCAGATACGCAGTATTTT. Translated: CASSLDSGRPDTQYF.

This clone was seen only a few times. The V gene is TRBV25-1, the J gene TRBJ2-7; weak D call: TRBD1 (7 bases). The CDR3 is made up of 15 amino acids. Germline assignment: CDR1 MGHDK and CDR2 SYGVNS. Trimming removed 6 bases from V and 1 base from J, with 16 bases in between. CDR3 amino acids: CASSKRGTVSYEQYF. The DNA for the CDR3 is TGTGCCAGCAGCAAGCGCGGGACAGTTTCCTACGAGCAGTACTTC.

This clone was counted between two and nine times. The J gene is TRBJ2-1, the V gene TRBV19, with D perhaps TRBD2 (5 bases). The length of the CDR3 is 17 residues. The V and J ends lost 1 base and 0 bases respectively, with 13 bases between them. The V gene's germline CDR1 is LNHDA and CDR2 SQIVND (reference sequence). In DNA form, the CDR3 reads TGTGCCAGTAGTATAGGTACAGCGGCAAGCTCCTACAATGAGCAGTTCTTC. Its translation: CASSIGTAASSYNEQFF.

The DNA for the CDR3 is TGTGCCAGCAGTTCCAGACAGGGGGGCACAGATACGCAGTATTTT. Amino acids: CASSSRQGGTDTQYF. The J gene is TRBJ2-3, the V gene TRBV2, with 9 bases aligning to TRBD1. This CDR3 has 15 amino acids. Germline-derived CDR1 and CDR2 are SNHLY and FYNNEI. The V segment lost 5 bases and the J segment 1 base; nucleotides outside the gene matches: 4. The full variable domain, completed using reference TRBV2 and TRBJ2-3, is EPEVTQTPSHQVTQMGQEVILRCVPISNHLYFYWYRQILGQKVEFLVSFYNNEISEKSEIFDDQFSVERPDGSNFTLKIRSTKLEDSAMYFCASSSRQGGTDTQYFGPGTRLTVL.

The genes are TRBV29-1 and TRBJ1-1; tentatively, D is TRBD1 (6 bases). The CDR3 loop spans 12 amino acids. Germline CDR1 SQVTM, CDR2 ANQGSEA. V was pared by 8 bases and J by 2 bases, with 12 bases between. The CDR3 spells CSPKDRNTEAFF. In nucleotides, the CDR3 is TGCAGCCCTAAGGACAGAAACACTGAAGCTTTCTTT.

This clone was detected a few times. The rearrangement uses TRBV7-9 and TRBJ2-1, with D uncertain. Germline V lookup: CDR1 SEHNR, CDR2 FQNEAQ (reference sequence). V lost 1 base and J lost 8, with 6 bases in between. The CDR3 is made up of 12 amino acids. For the CDR3, the DNA is TGTGCCAGCAGCTTAGTCCCGGATGAGCAGTTCTTC. Encoded protein: CASSLVPDEQFF.

CDR3 amino acids: CASRRTSQRDTQYF. DNA for the CDR3: TGTGCCAGCAGACGGACTAGCCAGCGGGATACGCAGTATTTT. The genes are TRBV2 and TRBJ2-3; 8 positions match TRBD2. Unmatched junction bases numbered 8, after V lost 6 bases and J lost 6 bases. This CDR3 has 14 amino acids. From germline, CDR1 is SNHLY and CDR2 FYNNEI.

The rearrangement uses TRBV9 and TRBJ1-2; D might be TRBD1 (5 bases). Germline CDR1 reads SGDLS; CDR2 reads YYNGEE. The CDR3 runs 14 residues. Trimming removed 2 bases from V and 1 base from J, with 9 bases in between. This chain's CDR3 is CASSVDSYNYGYTF. The CDR3 nucleotides are TGTGCCAGCAGCGTCGACAGTTATAACTATGGCTACACCTTC.

This chain joins TRBV7-3 and TRBJ2-5, with 7 bases lining up with TRBD1. CDR1 is SGHTA, CDR2 FQGTGA, per germline. The CDR3 runs to 14 residues. J was trimmed by 1 base and V by 2 bases; bases with no gene match: 1. The CDR3 loop is CASSLDRAQETQYF. Written as DNA, the CDR3 is TGTGCCAGCAGCTTAGACAGGGCCCAAGAGACCCAGTACTTC.

The chain combines TRBV7-9 with TRBJ2-3; D unresolved. This CDR3 spans 12 amino acids. Germline V CDR1 and CDR2: SEHNR, FQNEAQ (reference sequence). Trimming left V 4 bases short and J 4 bases short, with 6 bases between. This CDR3 is CASSYAPDTQYF. CDR3 DNA: TGTGCCAGCAGCTACGCCCCAGATACGCAGTATTTT.